Below, 26 T cell receptor beta chains from the same sample are listed, as sequenced in a study of blood T cell repertoires in COVID-19. Some clones are missing from TCRdb's copy, which holds only in-frame ones; the method was immunoSEQ multiplex PCR. The sample includes around 260,000 clones, 80% to 90% of them seen just once. The sequenced sample consisted of peripheral blood. The receptors originated from an older woman with COVID-19, enrolled during active disease.

This chain uses TRBV5-4 with TRBJ1-6; D perhaps matches TRBD1 (5 bases). CDR1 and CDR2 from the germline V gene are SGHNT and YYREEE (reference sequence). With 2 bases removed from V and 12 bases from J, the gap between germline ends came to 21 bases. CDR3 length: 16 amino acids. The CDR3 bases are TGTGCCAGCAGCTTAGATGTGGGGCAGGAGAAAGGACCCCTCCACTTT. It codes for CASSLDVGQEKGPLHF. The full variable domain, with the rest looked up from reference TRBV5-4 and TRBJ1-6, is ETGVTQSPTHLIKTRGQQVTLRCSSQSGHNTVSWYQQALGQGPQFIFQYYREEENGRGNFPPRFSGLQFPNYSSELNVNALELDDSALYLCASSLDVGQEKGPLHFGNGTRLTVT.

The chain uses TRBV11-2 and TRBJ2-1; 15 bases fit TRBD2. The CDR3 consists of 16 residues. Trimming took 5 bases from V and 7 from J; bases not matched to a gene: 6. Per the germline V gene, CDR1 is SGHAT and CDR2 is FQNNGV. The CDR3 DNA follows: TGTGCCAGCAGCACCGGGACTAGCGGGAGGCTTAATGAGCAGTTCTTC. Its translation is CASSTGTSGRLNEQFF.

The genes are TRBV7-2 and TRBJ1-1; unclear D gene. Germline CDR1 reads SGHTA; CDR2 reads FQGNSA. Trimming pared 5 bases from V and 0 bases from J, leaving 10 bases between. CDR3 length equals 14 residues. The CDR3 region is CASSPTGMNTEAFF. CDR3 in DNA: TGTGCCAGCAGCCCTACCGGGATGAACACTGAAGCTTTCTTT.

This rearrangement joins TRBV12-3 or TRBV12-4 to TRBJ1-1; 7 nucleotides line up with TRBD1. The CDR3 contains 13 residues. The V and J ends lost 3 bases and 5 bases, in that order; junction bases with no gene match: 3. The CDR3 loop is CASSFTGETEAFF. The CDR3 DNA reads TGTGCCAGCAGTTTCACAGGGGAGACTGAAGCTTTCTTT.

The chain uses TRBV9 and TRBJ2-7; the match to TRBD2 covers 13 bases. The germline V gene encodes CDR1 SGDLS and CDR2 YYNGEE. The CDR3 has 15 residues. V shed 5 bases, J shed 3 bases, and the junction held 5 bases outside the gene matches. The CDR3 nucleotides are TGTGCCAGCAGATGGACTAGCGGGAGTGACTACGAGCAGTACTTC. This translates into CASRWTSGSDYEQYF.

The chain carries TRBV3-1 (or the pseudogene TRBV3-2) and TRBJ2-5; D is possibly TRBD1 (5 bases). The ends were cut back, 1 base at V and 5 bases at J, with 11 bases in the middle. The CDR3 is 14 amino acids. The germline V gene encodes CDR1 LGHDT and CDR2 YNNKEL (reference sequence). The CDR3 nucleotides read TGTGCCAGCAGCCAAGTGGGGCTTTGGGAGACCCAGTACTTC. Amino acid sequence: CASSQVGLWETQYF.

The chain employs TRBV19 and TRBJ1-1; D is undetermined. The V end lost 3 bases, the J end lost 1 base, and 9 bases lay between the germline ends. This CDR3 comprises 14 residues. In germline, CDR1 is LNHDA, CDR2 SQIVND (reference sequence). In DNA, the CDR3 is TGTGCCAGTAGTATTTTACAGAGGAACACTGAAGCTTTCTTT. Translation gives CASSILQRNTEAFF.

The chain has TRBV5-1 and TRBJ2-7; D possibly corresponds to TRBD2 (5 bases). Trimming stripped 4 bases from V and 1 base from J, with 12 bases between. Germline CDR1 and CDR2: SGHRS and YFSETQ. The CDR3 covers 14 residues. The CDR3 nucleotides are TGCGCCAGCAGCCCGGAGGCAGGTTCCTACGAGCAGTACTTC. This translates into CASSPEAGSYEQYF.

The chain employs TRBV28 and TRBJ1-4, with unresolved D. The germline gives CDR1 MDHEN, CDR2 SYDVKM. Trimming left V 6 bases short and J 7 bases short, with 9 bases between. The CDR3 sequence is 12 residues long. Written as DNA, the CDR3 is TGTGCCAGCAGCCCTGGGAGTGAAAAACTGTTTTTT. Translation gives CASSPGSEKLFF.

V and J are TRBV5-1 and TRBJ1-2; D is perhaps TRBD1 (5 bases). The CDR3 covers 14 residues. V lost 4 bases to trimming and J lost 4 bases, with 14 bases between them. Germline values: CDR1 SGHRS, CDR2 YFSETQ. CDR3 coding DNA: TGCGCCAGCAGCATGGGACTTTCTGGCTATGGCTACACCTTC. Translated: CASSMGLSGYGYTF.

The chain recombines TRBV28 with TRBJ1-5; 8 bases map to TRBD1. This CDR3 region has 14 residues. The ends lost 5 bases at V and 4 bases at J; junction bases unmatched: 4. CDR1 is MDHEN and CDR2 is SYDVKM in the germline V gene. The CDR3 DNA is TGTGCCAGCAGTAGTACAGGGGGTAATCAGCCCCAGCATTTT. This translates into CASSSTGGNQPQHF.

This clone was recorded only once. The CDR3 coding sequence is TGTGCCAGCAGCCCGACAGGGATTCAGCCCCAGCATTTT. This codes for CASSPTGIQPQHF. The rearrangement uses TRBV11-1 and TRBJ1-5, with 7 nucleotides matching TRBD1. V was clipped by 5 bases and J by 6 bases; unmatched bases: 4. This CDR3 contains 13 residues. Germline V gene sequence: CDR1 SGHAT, CDR2 FQDESV (reference sequence).

This chain links TRBV5-3 with TRBJ2-5; D is ambiguous. TRBV5-3 is filed as an ORF, its function uncertain. V lost 4 bases and J lost 3, with 13 bases in between. The CDR3 is 14 amino acids. The CDR3 loop reads CARSLLRLKETQYF. The CDR3 DNA sequence: TGTGCCAGAAGCCTATTGCGGCTCAAAGAGACCCAGTACTTC.

The rearrangement uses TRBV18 and TRBJ1-6, with 7 bases fitting TRBD1. This CDR3 is built from 15 residues. Germline CDR1 is KGHSH and CDR2 is LQKENI. J gave up 10 bases and V 2 bases, and 8 bases lay outside the gene matches. CDR3 coding DNA: TGTGCCAGCTCACCAAGGGGGCTTAGTGCATCACCCCTCCACTTT. Its translation: CASSPRGLSASPLHF.

V and J are TRBV5-6 and TRBJ2-5; unclear D gene. Germline V gene data show CDR1 as SGHDT and CDR2 as YYEEEE. This CDR3 is built from 14 residues. V dropped 3 bases and J dropped 1 base, with 10 bases sitting between them. CDR3 DNA sequence: TGTGCCAGCAGCTGGAGCAGCACCCAAGAGACCCAGTACTTC. The encoded protein is CASSWSSTQETQYF.

The rearrangement joins TRBV4-3 to TRBJ1-1; TRBD1 aligns across 9 bases. The germline V gene has CDR1 LGHNA and CDR2 YSLEER. With 4 bases clipped from V and 4 bases from J, the junction kept 1 base outside the gene matches. The CDR3 length is 13 residues. In DNA form, the CDR3 reads TGCGCCAGCAGCCTGACAGGGGGCACTGAAGCTTTCTTT. Translation gives CASSLTGGTEAFF.

V and J are TRBV30 and TRBJ1-5, with D tentatively TRBD1 (5 bases). V lost 0 bases and J 5 bases, leaving 11 bases between the germline ends. The CDR3 runs to 14 residues. Germline V gene sequence: CDR1 GTSNPN, CDR2 SVGIG (reference sequence). The CDR3 sequence is CAWSVRQGYQPQHF. CDR3 in DNA: TGTGCCTGGAGTGTACGTCAGGGTTATCAGCCCCAGCATTTT. The variable domain in full, completed from reference TRBV30 and TRBJ1-5, reads SQTIHQWPATLVQPVGSPLSLECTVEGTSNPNLYWYRQAAGRGLQLLFYSVGIGQISSEVPQNLSASRPQDRQFILSSKKLLLSDSGFYLCAWSVRQGYQPQHFGDGTRLSIL.

This clone appeared once. This chain uses TRBV7-2 with TRBJ1-1, with 7 bases that match TRBD1. CDR1 SGHTA and CDR2 FQGNSA come from the germline V gene. The CDR3 totals 13 residues. With 4 bases clipped from V and 11 bases from J, the junction kept 10 bases outside the gene matches. In DNA, the CDR3 is TGTGCCAGCAGCTCCAACGAGGGGGCATCGGCTTTCTTT. This codes for CASSSNEGASAFF. Full variable domain (missing parts from reference TRBV7-2 and TRBJ1-1): GAGVSQSPSNKVTEKGKDVELRCDPISGHTALYWYRQSLGQGLEFLIYFQGNSAPDKSGLPSDRFSAERTGGSVSTLTIQRTQQEDSAVYLCASSSNEGASAFFGQGTRLTVV.

The genes are TRBV10-1 and TRBJ1-6; 7 positions agree with TRBD1. CDR3 length equals 15 residues. CDR1 WNHNN and CDR2 SYGVQD come from the germline V gene (reference sequence). V was pared by 3 bases and J by 7 bases, with 6 bases of the junction left unmatched. The CDR3 coding sequence is TGCGCCAGCAGTGATTTGGGACAGCAAAATTCACCCCTCCACTTT. Its translation is CASSDLGQQNSPLHF.

The sample holds one count of this clone. The CDR3 loop is CASSQLTSAYNEQFF. CDR3 bases: TGTGCCAGCAGTCAATTAACTAGCGCCTACAATGAGCAGTTCTTC. The chain employs TRBV6-2 or TRBV6-3 and TRBJ2-1; TRBD2 matches at 7 bases. The length of the CDR3 is 15 residues. Germline loops: CDR1 MNHEY, CDR2 SVGEGT. Losses at the gene ends were 5 bases for V and 2 bases for J; bases not matched to a gene: 6.

In DNA, the CDR3 is TGTGCCAGCAGCCCGTGGGGGGACGCGAACACCGGGGAGCTGTTTTTT. Translating gives CASSPWGDANTGELFF. This sequence joins TRBV7-3 and TRBJ2-2; a possible D gene is TRBD2 (6 bases). The V end lost 5 bases, the J end lost 0 bases, and 13 bases lay between the germline ends. The CDR3 sequence is 16 residues long. Germline CDR1 and CDR2: SGHTA and FQGTGA. The full variable domain, rest sourced from reference TRBV7-3 and TRBJ2-2, is GAGVSQTPSNKVTEKGKYVELRCDPISGHTALYWYRQSLGQGPEFLIYFQGTGAADDSGLPNDRFFAVRPEGSVSTLKIQRTERGDSAVYLCASSPWGDANTGELFFGEGSRLTVL.

The chain combines TRBV3-1 (or the pseudogene TRBV3-2) with TRBJ1-3, with TRBD1 as a possible D gene (6 bases). Trimming cost V 1 base and J 0 bases, with 10 bases left between them. Germline V gene data show CDR1 as LGHDT and CDR2 as YNNKEL (reference sequence). The CDR3 runs to 16 residues. CDR3 nucleotide sequence: TGTGCCAGCAGCCAAGTGGGGGCAGACTCTGGAAACACCATATATTTT. It codes for CASSQVGADSGNTIYF.

This chain joins TRBV9 and TRBJ1-1, with TRBD1 matching over 8 bases. With 3 bases clipped from V and 5 bases from J, the junction kept 9 bases outside the gene matches. This CDR3 is 15 amino acids long. Germline V CDR1 and CDR2: SGDLS, YYNGEE. This CDR3 reads CASSATGGVFTEAFF. DNA for the CDR3: TGTGCCAGCAGCGCCACAGGGGGGGTTTTTACTGAAGCTTTCTTT.

This chain joins TRBV19 and TRBJ2-7, with TRBD2 identical over 7 bases. Germline CDR1 reads LNHDA; CDR2 reads SQIVND (reference sequence). The CDR3 consists of 13 residues. J gave up 6 bases and V 4 bases, and 6 bases lay outside the gene matches. CDR3 in amino acids: CASSNSAGAEQYF. The CDR3 DNA follows: TGTGCCAGTAGTAATTCTGCGGGAGCCGAGCAGTACTTC.

The CDR3 reads CASSQETGVRDVEQYF. The CDR3 DNA is TGTGCCAGCAGCCAAGAAACGGGCGTCAGGGATGTCGAGCAGTACTTC. V is TRBV3-1 (or the pseudogene TRBV3-2) and J is TRBJ2-7, with a possible D match to TRBD1 (5 bases). This CDR3 region has 16 residues. V lost 0 bases, J lost 6 bases, and 18 bases lay in between. Germline CDR1 reads LGHDT; CDR2 reads YNNKEL (reference sequence).

The sample holds one count of this clone. The chain has TRBV19 and TRBJ1-2; weak D call: TRBD1 (5 bases). Germline assignment: CDR1 LNHDA and CDR2 SQIVND (reference sequence). The CDR3 extends over 14 amino acids. Deletions cut 11 bases from V and 3 bases from J, with 19 bases between. The CDR3 DNA follows: TGTGCCGCAAAGGAGTGGGGGGGAGACTATGGCTACACCTTC. Its protein is CAAKEWGGDYGYTF.